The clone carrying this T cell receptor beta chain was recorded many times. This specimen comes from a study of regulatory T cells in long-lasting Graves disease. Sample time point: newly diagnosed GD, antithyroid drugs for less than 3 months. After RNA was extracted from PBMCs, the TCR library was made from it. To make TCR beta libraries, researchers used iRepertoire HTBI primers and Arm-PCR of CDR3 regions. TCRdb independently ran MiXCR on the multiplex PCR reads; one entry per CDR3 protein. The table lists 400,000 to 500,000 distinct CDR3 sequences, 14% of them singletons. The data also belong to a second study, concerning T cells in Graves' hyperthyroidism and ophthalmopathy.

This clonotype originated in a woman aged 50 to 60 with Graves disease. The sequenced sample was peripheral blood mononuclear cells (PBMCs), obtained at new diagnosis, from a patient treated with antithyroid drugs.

The CDR3 bases are TGTGCCAGCAGTTACTCTACAGGGGCTCAGCCCCAGCATTTT. Amino acids: CASSYSTGAQPQHF. The chain recombines TRBV6-9 with TRBJ1-5; 7 nucleotides match TRBD1. Germline CDR1 is MNHGY and CDR2 is SVAAGI. This CDR3 has 14 residues. After removal of 3 bases from V and 6 bases from J, the junction contained 5 bases not matched to a gene.